The T cell receptor beta chain under discussion was sequenced for a study of T cell clones after liver transplantation. At the level of the study: Post-transplant blood was tracked for graft-donor-reactive T cell clones identified in a pre-transplant mixed lymphocyte reaction.

Some clones are missing from TCRdb's copy, which holds only in-frame ones; the method was immunoSEQ multiplex PCR. The sample lists fewer than 45,000 clones, about 86% occurring once. From germline, CDR1 is SGHDT and CDR2 YYEEEE. The CDR3 spans 17 residues. V was clipped by 2 bases and J by 6 bases; unmatched bases: 13. About this clone itself: The target antigen is unknown.

Study findings and constraints: Graft donor-reactive T cells possibly entered the graft instead of undergoing deletion.

The receptor's source is a human patient who received a liver transplant. Some T cells may have originated in the graft donor. The sample consisted of CD4+ T cells from blood, taken 24 months after liver transplant. This sequence joins TRBV5-6 and TRBJ2-1; 8 bases agree with TRBD1. CDR3 sequence (DNA): TGTGCCAGCAGCTTAGACAGGGGAACGGCGGGGTCCAATGAGCAGTTCTTC. It encodes CASSLDRGTAGSNEQFF.